Listed below are T cell receptor beta chains from one sample, sequenced in a study of identical twins. MiXCR, applied by TCRdb to the 5' RACE reads, yields one record per CDR3 protein. This table holds 450,000 or so distinct CDR3 sequences, more than 20% found once. Another study also made use of these data, one on T cells expressing NK-cell markers.

The sample taken for sequencing was CD4+ T cells sorted from blood. These receptors were obtained from a woman aged 18-35 years in good health. Each CDR3 is given with its conserved first and last residue. D genes are given only for firm matches. Clone sizes are given selectively: once, few, many, or a class where the clone is expanded.

DNA,CDR3,V,J,size,D
TGTGCCCCAGAGGGTTCCTACGAGCAGTACTTC,CAPEGSYEQYF,TRBV7-9,TRBJ2-7,few,-
TGTGCCATCAGTGAGCCGACCGGGACCACAACCTACGAGCAGTACTTC,CAISEPTGTTTYEQYF,TRBV10-3,TRBJ2-7,-,-
TGTGCCAGCAGTTACTCGCGGGTAATCACTGAAGCTTTCTTT,CASSYSRVITEAFF,TRBV6-5,TRBJ1-1,few,-
TGTGCCAGCAGTTTAGGTCAGTCCCCCTCTGGGGCCAACGTCCTGACTTTC,CASSLGQSPSGANVLTF,TRBV12-3/TRBV12-4,TRBJ2-6,few,-
TGTGCCAGCAGGACCGGGACTAGCGGGGACAATGAGCAGTTCTTC,CASRTGTSGDNEQFF,TRBV6-2/TRBV6-3,TRBJ2-1,few,TRBD2
TGCGCCAGCAGCTTGCCCCTTCTAGCGGGGGGCAATGAGCAGTTCTTC,CASSLPLLAGGNEQFF,TRBV5-1,TRBJ2-1,few,TRBD2
TGTGCCAGCAGCTTAGAAGGCGGGGGCATGGCTGAAGCTTTCTTT,CASSLEGGGMAEAFF,TRBV11-2,TRBJ1-1,-,-
TGTGCCAGCACCCTCACGACTAGCCGAGTAGATACGCAGTATTTT,CASTLTTSRVDTQYF,TRBV12-3/TRBV12-4,TRBJ2-3,few,TRBD2
TGTGCCACCAGCAGAGACTTCACAGATACGCAGTATTTT,CATSRDFTDTQYF,TRBV15,TRBJ2-3,-,-
TGTGCCAGCAGTGGACAGGGGGTTGGCGAGCAGTACTTC,CASSGQGVGEQYF,TRBV2,TRBJ2-7,-,TRBD1
TGCAGTGCTAGTGGATTAGCGGGAAACTACGAGCAGTACTTC,CSASGLAGNYEQYF,TRBV20-1,TRBJ2-7,-,TRBD2
TGTGCCAGCAGACTCCTGGGGGTTCCCTACGAGCAGTACTTC,CASRLLGVPYEQYF,TRBV12-3/TRBV12-4,TRBJ2-7,few,-
TGCAGTGCCTTTAGACTGGGGAACACCGGGGAGCTGTTTTTT,CSAFRLGNTGELFF,TRBV20-1,TRBJ2-2,-,-
TGCAGCGTGGGGGGGGACTCTACTAGCACAGATACGCAGTATTTT,CSVGGDSTSTDTQYF,TRBV29-1,TRBJ2-3,few,TRBD2
TGCGCCAGCAGCCAAGAAGGGGGGGAGAGAGCCTACGAGCAGTACTTC,CASSQEGGERAYEQYF,TRBV4-1,TRBJ2-7,-,-
TGTGCCAGCAGTAGAGGGAGGGCCTACGAGCAGTACTTC,CASSRGRAYEQYF,TRBV6-1,TRBJ2-7,few,TRBD2
TGCGCCAGCAGCCAAGTGTCAGGGCAAGATTACGAGCAGTACTTC,CASSQVSGQDYEQYF,TRBV4-3,TRBJ2-7,-,-